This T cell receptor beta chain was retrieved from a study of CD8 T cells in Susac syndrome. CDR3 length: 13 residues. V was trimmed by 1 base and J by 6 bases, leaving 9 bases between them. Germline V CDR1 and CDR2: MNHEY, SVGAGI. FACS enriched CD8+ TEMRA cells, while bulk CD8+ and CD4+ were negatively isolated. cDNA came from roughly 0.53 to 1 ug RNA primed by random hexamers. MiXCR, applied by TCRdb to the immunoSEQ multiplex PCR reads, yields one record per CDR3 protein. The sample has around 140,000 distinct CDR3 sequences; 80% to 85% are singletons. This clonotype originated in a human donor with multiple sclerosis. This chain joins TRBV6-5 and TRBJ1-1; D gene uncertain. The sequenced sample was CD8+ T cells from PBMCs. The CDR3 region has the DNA TGTGCCAGCAGTTACTGGTTTCGGCCTGAAGCTTTCTTT. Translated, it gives CASSYWFRPEAFF.